These 5 T cell receptor beta chains were sequenced from one sample in a study of shared clonotypes between healthy human individuals. The assay was immunoSEQ multiplex PCR, and TCRdb's table has in-frame clones only and misses some. The sample lists about 2,500,000 clones, over 85% occurring once. The sample taken for sequencing was naive CD4+ T cells sorted from blood. Subset given: CD45RA+ positively selected. These receptor sequences come from a man between 18 and 29 years old in good health.

The chain uses TRBV5-4 and TRBJ1-2, with D possibly matching TRBD1 (6 bases). The CDR3 contains 14 residues. Trimming pared 4 bases from V and 2 bases from J, leaving 12 bases between. CDR1 and CDR2 from the germline V gene are SGHNT and YYREEE (reference sequence). The CDR3 DNA reads TGTGCCAGCAGCCAGAAGACAGGCAACTATGGCTACACCTTC. This sequence encodes CASSQKTGNYGYTF.

This chain uses TRBV7-9 with TRBJ2-5; 7 nucleotides line up with TRBD1. Germline trimming cut 5 bases from V and 3 bases from J; bases unmatched to any gene: 6. The germline V gene has CDR1 SEHNR and CDR2 FQNEAQ (reference sequence). There are 14 residues in the CDR3. DNA for the CDR3: TGTGCCAGCAGCGTCGGACAGGAGAAAGAGACCCAGTACTTC. This translates into CASSVGQEKETQYF.

The chain joins TRBV2 to TRBJ2-6, with D perhaps assigned TRBD1 or TRBD2 (5 bases each). Between the trimmed V and J ends, which lost 6 bases and 2 bases, there was a span of 11 bases. Germline loops: CDR1 SNHLY, CDR2 FYNNEI. The CDR3 consists of 15 residues. The CDR3 bases are TGTGCCAGCAGCCCCCGAGGGGCTGGGGCCAACGTCCTGACTTTC. It encodes CASSPRGAGANVLTF.

This chain links TRBV4-1 with TRBJ2-5, with 10 bases matching TRBD2. CDR1 and CDR2 (germline): MGHRA, YSYEKL. Unmatched junction bases numbered 3, after V lost 2 bases and J lost 3 bases. CDR3 length: 15 amino acids. The CDR3 DNA is TGCGCCAGCAGCCAATTGGGACTAGCGAAAGAGACCCAGTACTTC. Amino acids: CASSQLGLAKETQYF.

This rearrangement joins TRBV30 to TRBJ2-1, with D unclear. V dropped 6 bases and J dropped 3 bases, with 3 bases sitting between them. Germline CDR1 GTSNPN, CDR2 SVGIG (reference sequence). The CDR3 extends over 10 amino acids. The DNA for the CDR3 is TGTGCCTGTAGCTACAATGAGCAGTTCTTC. It codes for CACSYNEQFF.